The entry below gives a single T cell receptor (beta chain) sequence along with its context. Which cohort a participant joined came from the clinical history participants gave. The CDR3 consists of 12 residues. Germline V gene lookup returns CDR1 WNHNN and CDR2 SYGVQD (reference sequence). This entry belongs to a study of blood T cell repertoires in COVID-19. Only in-frame clones appear in the TCRdb table, and some are missing; sequencing was by immunoSEQ multiplex PCR. Of roughly 250,000 clones listed, approximately 91% are singletons. The source of this sequence is a woman aged 40 to 49 with acute COVID-19. Sequenced sample: PBMCs or T cells enriched from blood (not recorded which). The chain employs TRBV10-1 and TRBJ2-2, with 7 bases matching TRBD1. For the CDR3, the DNA is TGCGCGGACAGGATGAACACCGGGGAGCTGTTTTTT. Translation: CADRMNTGELFF.